Listed below are T cell receptor beta chains from one sample, sequenced in a study of blood T cell repertoires in COVID-19. Profiling relied on immunoSEQ multiplex PCR, and the TCRdb table lists in-frame clones only, not all of them. The repertoire includes 100,000 to 150,000 clones, more than 70% of them detected once, and about 5.4% sits in the top ten. Sequencing used peripheral blood. The receptors shown here come from a human donor in a cohort sampled during active COVID-19. Both conserved end residues are part of each CDR3. The D gene is left open where the match is weak. Not all rows give a size; the values are once, few, many and, for expanded clones, a class.

j_gene,abundance,d_gene,v_gene,CDR3aa,CDR3nt
TRBJ2-7,-,TRBD2,TRBV4-2,CASSQAAGETYEQYF,TGTGCCAGCAGCCAAGCTGCGGGAGAAACCTACGAGCAGTACTTC
TRBJ2-6,-,-,TRBV4-1,CASSQDGWGSSGANVLTF,TGCGCCAGCAGCCAAGACGGCTGGGGCTCCTCTGGGGCCAACGTCCTGACTTTC
TRBJ1-1,-,-,TRBV6-1,CASSEIVSNTEAFF,TGTGCCAGCAGTGAAATAGTATCCAACACTGAAGCTTTCTTT
TRBJ1-2,-,TRBD1,TRBV12-5,CASGLSLGQGTGYTF,TGTGCTAGTGGTTTGTCGCTCGGACAGGGAACGGGCTACACCTTC
TRBJ1-1,-,-,TRBV30,CAWSSGYMNTEAFF,TGTGCCTGGAGCTCGGGATACATGAACACTGAAGCTTTCTTT
TRBJ2-5,-,TRBD2,TRBV27,CASSPLMAGGQETQYF,TGTGCCAGCAGTCCGTTAATGGCGGGAGGGCAAGAGACCCAGTACTTC
TRBJ2-7,-,-,TRBV6-5,CASRVEGTQVGEQYF,TGTGCCAGCAGGGTAGAAGGCACTCAGGTCGGCGAGCAGTACTTC
TRBJ1-4,once,-,TRBV4-1,CASSQASWQGEKLFF,TGCGCCAGCAGCCAAGCGTCGTGGCAGGGTGAAAAACTGTTTTTT
TRBJ2-7,once,TRBD1,TRBV28,CASSSLGQHSYEQYF,TGTGCCAGCAGTTCCTTGGGACAGCACTCCTACGAGCAGTACTTC
TRBJ1-1,-,-,TRBV5-1,CASSLDLNTEAFF,TGCGCCAGCAGCTTGGATTTAAACACTGAAGCTTTCTTT
TRBJ2-7,-,TRBD2,TRBV2,CAAGRGTRGDEQYF,TGTGCCGCGGGGAGGGGGACTAGGGGCGACGAGCAGTACTTC
TRBJ2-7,-,TRBD2,TRBV3-1/TRBV3-2,CASSQAGLAYRVFNYYEQYF,TGTGCCAGCAGCCAAGCGGGACTAGCGTATAGGGTTTTTAATTACTACGAGCAGTACTTC
TRBJ2-3,-,TRBD2,TRBV11-1,CASSGGRSADTQYF,TGTGCCAGCAGCGGCGGGAGATCGGCAGATACGCAGTATTTT
TRBJ2-7,-,TRBD2,TRBV7-6,CASSLGGGLEQYF,TGTGCCAGCAGCTTGGGGGGGGGACTTGAGCAGTACTTC
TRBJ1-4,-,-,TRBV28,CASSTLMGGYGEKLFF,TGTGCCAGCAGTACCCTAATGGGGGGATACGGGGAAAAACTGTTTTTT
TRBJ1-3,-,-,TRBV5-6,CASSYPQASSGNTIYF,TGTGCCAGCAGCTACCCCCAGGCAAGCTCTGGAAACACCATATATTTT
TRBJ1-6,once,-,TRBV3-1/TRBV3-2,CASSHTGNSPLHF,TGTGCCAGCAGCCACACAGGGAACTCACCCCTCCACTTT
TRBJ1-1,once,TRBD1,TRBV19,CASRQDRGTEAFF,TGTGCCAGTAGACAAGACAGGGGAACTGAAGCTTTCTTT
TRBJ2-1,-,-,TRBV4-1,CASSQDPTTYNEQFF,TGCGCCAGCAGCCAAGATCCGACTACCTACAATGAGCAGTTCTTC
TRBJ2-2,-,TRBD1,TRBV20-1,CSASDRVAGELFF,TGCAGTGCTAGTGACAGGGTCGCCGGGGAGCTGTTTTTT
TRBJ2-1,-,TRBD2,TRBV6-2/TRBV6-3,CASSKVAGLAYDEQFF,TGTGCCAGCAGTAAGGTTGCGGGACTAGCGTATGATGAGCAGTTCTTC
TRBJ2-3,-,TRBD2,TRBV19,CASSILAGGPTDTQYF,TGTGCCAGTAGTATACTAGCGGGAGGCCCCACAGATACGCAGTATTTT